Below, 32 T cell receptor beta chains from the same sample are listed, as sequenced in a study of shared T cell receptors in the human thymus. Produced via immunoSEQ multiplex PCR; TCRdb's table is partial and in-frame only. The table shows 700,000 or so clones, with approximately 83% occurring only once. These data also formed part of another study, on human thymus T cells.

Sequenced: thymocytes. The receptors were gathered from a girl under three years old with a congenital heart defect.

The chain is built from TRBV27 and TRBJ1-1; no reliable D call. Germline V CDR1 and CDR2: MNHEY, SMNVEV (reference sequence). V lost 3 bases to trimming and J lost 5 bases, with 13 bases between them. The CDR3 has 14 amino acids. The DNA of the CDR3 is TGTGCCAGCAGTTTGCGCGGAGGGCGAACTGAAGCTTTCTTT. It codes for CASSLRGGRTEAFF.

The J gene is TRBJ2-7, the V gene TRBV10-1, with 7 bases identical to TRBD2. The ends lost 0 bases at V and 5 bases at J; junction bases unmatched: 13. The CDR3 has 17 residues. The germline gives CDR1 WNHNN, CDR2 SYGVQD (reference sequence). CDR3 amino acids: CASSESSGEEPIDEQYF. CDR3 nucleotide sequence: TGCGCCAGCAGTGAGTCAAGCGGGGAGGAACCGATAGACGAGCAGTACTTC.

Only a few counts were recorded for this clone. The V gene is TRBV16, the J gene TRBJ1-2; 10 bases fit TRBD1. The germline CDR1 and CDR2 sequences are KGHSY and FQNENV. V shed 0 bases, J shed 7 bases, and the junction held 5 bases outside the gene matches. There are 15 residues in the CDR3. DNA for the CDR3: TGTGCCAGCAGCCAATCGGGACAGGGGATGTGTGGCTACACCTTC. Its protein product is CASSQSGQGMCGYTF.

The gene calls are TRBV7-3 and TRBJ2-2, with a tentative D call TRBD2 (6 bases). CDR1 and CDR2 from the germline V gene are SGHTA and FQGTGA. CDR3 length: 17 residues. V dropped 5 bases and J dropped 5 bases, with 21 bases sitting between them. Here the CDR3 reads CASSPQDGGRRTGELFF. In DNA, the CDR3 is TGTGCCAGCAGCCCCCAGGACGGGGGTCGGAGGACCGGGGAGCTGTTTTTT.

The chain has TRBV25-1 and TRBJ1-1; 7 bases map to TRBD1. Germline CDR1 MGHDK, CDR2 SYGVNS. The CDR3 is 14 amino acids. Losses at the gene ends were 7 bases for V and 0 bases for J; bases not matched to a gene: 5. CDR3 residues: CASIGTALNTEAFF. The CDR3 DNA sequence: TGTGCCAGCATCGGGACAGCTTTGAACACTGAAGCTTTCTTT. Full variable domain (rest looked up from reference TRBV25-1 and TRBJ1-1): EADIYQTPRYLVIGTGKKITLECSQTMGHDKMYWYQQDPGMELHLIHYSYGVNSTEKGDLSSESTVSRIRTEHFPLTLESARPSHTSQYLCASIGTALNTEAFFGQGTRLTVV.

This clone was counted between two and nine times. This chain uses TRBV15 with TRBJ2-1; maybe TRBD1 (6 bases). The CDR3 has 14 residues. The V end was cut by 0 bases, the J end by 4 bases, with 7 bases between. CDR1 and CDR2 from the germline V gene are LNHNV and YYDKDF (reference sequence). The CDR3 DNA reads as TGTGCCACCAGCAGAGACAGGGGTTACAATGAGCAGTTCTTC. Translation gives CATSRDRGYNEQFF.

V is TRBV7-2 and J is TRBJ2-5; 8 nucleotides match TRBD1. This CDR3 has 16 amino acids. Trimming cost V 4 bases and J 5 bases; bases outside gene matches: 12. Germline loops: CDR1 SGHTA, CDR2 FQGNSA. The DNA of the CDR3 is TGTGCCAGCAGCTCGCCGACTGACAGGGGCGATGAGACCCAGTACTTC. This gives the protein CASSSPTDRGDETQYF. The full variable domain, rest sourced from reference TRBV7-2 and TRBJ2-5, is GAGVSQSPSNKVTEKGKDVELRCDPISGHTALYWYRQSLGQGLEFLIYFQGNSAPDKSGLPSDRFSAERTGGSVSTLTIQRTQQEDSAVYLCASSSPTDRGDETQYFGPGTRLLVL.

The chain has TRBV4-1 and TRBJ2-2, with 9 bases aligning to TRBD1. The CDR3 sequence is 20 residues long. CDR1 is MGHRA, CDR2 YSYEKL, per germline. The ends lost 5 bases at V and 0 bases at J; junction bases unmatched: 16. The DNA of the CDR3 is TGCGCCAGCAGCTTCCACCGGGACAGGGTAGTCCCCCCGAACACCGGGGAGCTGTTTTTT. It translates to CASSFHRDRVVPPNTGELFF.

This clone was seen only a few times. The chain carries TRBV5-1 and TRBJ2-5; TRBD1 agrees at 12 bases. The V gene's germline CDR1 is SGHRS and CDR2 YFSETQ. The length of the CDR3 is 24 residues. V gave up 0 bases and J gave up 3 bases; unmatched junction bases: 27. CDR3 loop: CASSLGGRDRGRPGLQSREETQYF. In DNA form, the CDR3 reads TGCGCCAGCAGCTTGGGGGGCCGGGACAGGGGGCGACCCGGCCTCCAGAGCCGGGAAGAGACCCAGTACTTC.

The chain combines TRBV28 with TRBJ2-7; 9 nucleotides agree with TRBD1. In germline, CDR1 is MDHEN, CDR2 SYDVKM. Trimming removed 2 bases from V and 3 bases from J; junction bases left unmatched: 2. The CDR3 loop spans 14 amino acids. The CDR3 sequence is CASSLGTGSYEQYF. CDR3 nucleotides: TGTGCCAGCAGTTTAGGGACAGGGAGCTACGAGCAGTACTTC.

The chain joins TRBV6-1 to TRBJ2-2; maybe TRBD1 (5 bases). The germline V gene encodes CDR1 MNHNS and CDR2 SASEGT. V was trimmed by 4 bases and J by 0 bases, leaving 6 bases between them. The CDR3 extends over 14 amino acids. CDR3 in DNA: TGTGCCAGCAGTGTGACAGCGAACACCGGGGAGCTGTTTTTT. It specifies CASSVTANTGELFF.

The chain couples TRBV5-6 to TRBJ1-2; a possible D gene is TRBD1 (5 bases). V lost 2 bases and J 2 bases, leaving 10 bases between the germline ends. The CDR3 runs 14 residues. The germline V gene encodes CDR1 SGHDT and CDR2 YYEEEE. This CDR3 is CASSLDSGNYGYTF. In DNA form, the CDR3 reads TGTGCCAGCAGCTTAGATTCAGGGAACTATGGCTACACCTTC. Complete variable domain (other parts from reference TRBV5-6 and TRBJ1-2): DAGVTQSPTHLIKTRGQQVTLRCSPKSGHDTVSWYQQALGQGPQFIFQYYEEEERQRGNFPDRFSGHQFPNYSSELNVNALLLGDSALYLCASSLDSGNYGYTFGSGTRLTVV.

The rearrangement links TRBV27 to TRBJ2-1; the D is unclear. V lost 5 bases and J 1 base, leaving 18 bases between the germline ends. CDR3 length: 17 amino acids. Germline assignment: CDR1 MNHEY and CDR2 SMNVEV (reference sequence). The CDR3: CASSPPSGRPSYNEQFF. For the CDR3, the DNA is TGTGCCAGCAGTCCACCCTCAGGTAGACCTTCCTACAATGAGCAGTTCTTC.

The chain couples TRBV27 to TRBJ1-2, with a weak D call TRBD1 (6 bases). CDR3 size: 13 residues. The germline V gene has CDR1 MNHEY and CDR2 SMNVEV (reference sequence). Between the trimmed V and J ends, which lost 6 bases and 6 bases, there was a span of 14 bases. CDR3 in DNA: TGTGCCAGCAGCCGATCCGGGACAAATGGCTACACCTTC. It yields the protein CASSRSGTNGYTF.

The V and J genes are TRBV25-1 and TRBJ1-5, with 7 bases identical to TRBD1. V lost 2 bases and J lost 11; bases outside the gene matches: 9. CDR1 MGHDK and CDR2 SYGVNS come from the germline V gene. This CDR3 spans 14 amino acids. The chain's CDR3 is CASSERQGGGAQHF. The CDR3 DNA sequence: TGTGCCAGCAGTGAAAGACAGGGAGGAGGAGCCCAGCATTTT.

For the CDR3, the DNA is TGTGCCAGTAGCATGGCCGACTCCTATAATTCACCCCTCCACTTT. Its translation is CASSMADSYNSPLHF. V usage is TRBV19 and J usage is TRBJ1-6, with no clear D. Trimming took 6 bases from V and 0 from J, leaving 9 bases between them. Germline V gene lookup returns CDR1 LNHDA and CDR2 SQIVND (reference sequence). The CDR3 covers 15 residues.

The chain carries TRBV28 and TRBJ1-1, with 7 bases fitting TRBD1. The CDR3 runs to 15 residues. V lost 4 bases and J lost 2; bases outside the gene matches: 7. Germline assignment: CDR1 MDHEN and CDR2 SYDVKM. The CDR3 DNA reads TGTGCCAGCAGTTCAGACAGGGACTCTAACACTGAAGCTTTCTTT. This translates into CASSSDRDSNTEAFF.

A single count supports this clone. The sample holds other DNA sequences that translate to the same CDR3. This chain uses TRBV25-1 with TRBJ2-7; D unresolved. Trimming left V 6 bases short and J 0 bases short, with 3 bases between. Germline CDR1 reads MGHDK; CDR2 reads SYGVNS. The CDR3 runs to 11 residues. The CDR3 sequence: CASSYSYEQYF. The CDR3 DNA sequence: TGTGCCAGCAGCTACTCCTACGAGCAGTACTTC.

V usage is TRBV19 and J usage is TRBJ1-5, with D perhaps matching TRBD1 (5 bases). The V gene lost 7 bases and the J gene lost 4 bases, with 17 bases spanning the gap. This CDR3 has 15 amino acids. Germline V gene sequence: CDR1 LNHDA, CDR2 SQIVND (reference sequence). This chain's CDR3 is CASKGPRPPNQPQHF. The CDR3 nucleotides are TGTGCCAGTAAGGGGCCGCGACCCCCTAATCAGCCCCAGCATTTT.

This clone has a single count. J is TRBJ1-4 and V is TRBV5-8; 7 nucleotides agree with TRBD1. Trimming removed 4 bases from V and 8 bases from J; junction bases left unmatched: 23. This CDR3 region has 19 residues. Germline V gene sequence: CDR1 SGHTS, CDR2 YDEGEE. The CDR3 coding sequence is TGTGCCAGCAGCCGAGGTTGGGGTACTCACAGGGGAGTTGAAGAAAAACTGTTTTTT. It yields the protein CASSRGWGTHRGVEEKLFF.

V and J are TRBV10-3 and TRBJ2-1; possibly TRBD1 for D (5 bases). Germline CDR1 ENHRY, CDR2 SYGVKD. The CDR3 consists of 15 residues. V was clipped by 1 base and J by 5 bases, with 12 bases between them. CDR3 coding DNA: TGTGCCATCAGTGAGTGGTCAGGGCTACACAATGAGCAGTTCTTC. As protein: CAISEWSGLHNEQFF.

This clone has only one observation. A junction end diverges from the germline sequence, so it may reflect a read error. The chain joins TRBV13 to TRBJ2-3, with 9 positions matching TRBD1. Looked up from germline, CDR1 is PRHDT and CDR2 is FYEKMQ (reference sequence). CDR3 size: 14 residues. This CDR3 is CASSLGQGKDTQYF. CDR3 DNA sequence: TGTGCCAGCAGCCTAGGACAGGGGAAAGATACGCAGTATTTT.

The chain combines TRBV5-1 with TRBJ2-3, with 7 bases aligning to TRBD1. The CDR3 is 13 amino acids. The germline V gene has CDR1 SGHRS and CDR2 YFSETQ. V shed 5 bases and J 9 bases; nucleotides not matched to a gene: 9. DNA of the CDR3: TGCGCCAGCAGACAAAGACAGGGCGCGACGCAGTATTTT. Translation gives CASRQRQGATQYF.

The chain links TRBV5-5 to TRBJ1-5, with TRBD1 as a possible D gene (5 bases). Germline CDR1 and CDR2: SGHKS and YYEKEE (reference sequence). This CDR3 spans 15 amino acids. V shed 5 bases and J shed 5 bases, with 17 bases lying between them. CDR3 bases: TGTGCCAGCAGTCTACCGACAGAGTCCGATCAGCCCCAGCATTTT. Its protein is CASSLPTESDQPQHF.

V usage is TRBV5-1 and J usage is TRBJ1-2, with D possibly TRBD1 on 6 matching bases. The CDR3 extends over 16 amino acids. Germline lookup yields CDR1 SGHRS and CDR2 YFSETQ. Trimming pared 4 bases from V and 1 base from J, leaving 17 bases between. This chain's CDR3 is CASSQKGLDSNYGYTF. The CDR3 coding sequence is TGCGCCAGCAGCCAAAAAGGTCTGGACAGTAACTATGGCTACACCTTC.

The CDR3 coding sequence is TGTGCCAGCTCACCACGGGCAGGGCCCCACTATGGCTACACCTTC. This sequence encodes CASSPRAGPHYGYTF. The chain employs TRBV18 and TRBJ1-2, with D maybe TRBD1 (5 bases). The germline V gene encodes CDR1 KGHSH and CDR2 LQKENI. The V and J ends lost 1 base and 3 bases respectively, with 12 bases between them. This CDR3 contains 15 residues.

The rearrangement joins TRBV27 to TRBJ2-7; a possible D gene is TRBD2 (5 bases). Per germline, CDR1 MNHEY and CDR2 SMNVEV (reference sequence). This CDR3 is 15 amino acids long. Trimming pared 4 bases from V and 5 bases from J, leaving 18 bases between. The CDR3 coding sequence is TGTGCCAGCAGTTCGAAGAGGGTTTCCTTGAACGAGCAGTACTTC. It translates to CASSSKRVSLNEQYF.

This clone was counted a few times. The gene calls are TRBV20-1 and TRBJ2-1; no firm D call. V was cut by 3 bases and J by 6 bases, with 6 bases left in between. The CDR3 covers 11 residues. The germline V gene encodes CDR1 DFQATT and CDR2 SNEGSKA (reference sequence). CDR3 nucleotides: TGCAGTGCTAGGAGCTCCAATGAGCAGTTCTTC. It yields the protein CSARSSNEQFF.

The chain links TRBV5-6 to TRBJ1-5; D possibly corresponds to TRBD1 (6 bases). V shed 1 base and J shed 4 bases, with 15 bases lying between them. Germline CDR1 SGHDT, CDR2 YYEEEE. This CDR3 is 16 amino acids long. The CDR3, as DNA: TGTGCCAGCAGCTTGTATTGGGGGCCCCATAATCAGCCCCAGCATTTT. Amino acid sequence: CASSLYWGPHNQPQHF. The full variable domain, completed using reference TRBV5-6 and TRBJ1-5, is DAGVTQSPTHLIKTRGQQVTLRCSPKSGHDTVSWYQQALGQGPQFIFQYYEEEERQRGNFPDRFSGHQFPNYSSELNVNALLLGDSALYLCASSLYWGPHNQPQHFGDGTRLSIL.

The V call is TRBV5-1, the J call TRBJ1-1, with a weak D call TRBD1 (6 bases). Germline lookup yields CDR1 SGHRS and CDR2 YFSETQ. Trimming left V 0 bases short and J 1 base short, with 22 bases between. This CDR3 region has 19 residues. The CDR3 loop reads CASSLVGPPPGQENTEAFF. CDR3 in DNA: TGCGCCAGCAGCTTGGTGGGACCTCCTCCGGGACAAGAGAACACTGAAGCTTTCTTT.

The chain joins TRBV7-8 to TRBJ2-7; D perhaps matches TRBD2 (7 bases). Germline V CDR1 and CDR2: SGHVS, FQNEAQ. The CDR3 covers 14 residues. Trimming cost V 0 bases and J 2 bases, with 8 bases left between them. The CDR3, as DNA: TGTGCCAGCAGCTTAGCGGGGGGGCCCTACGAGCAGTACTTC. It yields the protein CASSLAGGPYEQYF.

This clone was seen a handful of times. The chain has TRBV6-5 and TRBJ2-7; 8 bases map to TRBD2. The V gene end was trimmed by 5 bases and the J gene end by 2 bases; junction bases not matched to a gene: 5. The CDR3 totals 14 residues. Germline V lookup: CDR1 MNHEY, CDR2 SVGAGI. The CDR3 coding sequence is TGTGCCAGCAGTACCGGACTAGCACCCTACGAGCAGTACTTC. Its translation: CASSTGLAPYEQYF.